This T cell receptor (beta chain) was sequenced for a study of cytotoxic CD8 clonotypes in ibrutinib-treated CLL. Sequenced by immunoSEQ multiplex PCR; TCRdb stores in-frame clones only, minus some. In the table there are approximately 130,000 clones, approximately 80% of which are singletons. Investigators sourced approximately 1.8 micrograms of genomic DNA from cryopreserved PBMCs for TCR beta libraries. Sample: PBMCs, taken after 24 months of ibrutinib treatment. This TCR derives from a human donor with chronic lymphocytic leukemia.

The chain's CDR3 is CASSVGVRGYTGELFF. The CDR3 DNA follows: TGTGCCAGCAGCGTAGGAGTGCGGGGTTACACCGGGGAGCTGTTTTTT. V is TRBV9 and J is TRBJ2-2; possible D gene TRBD2, 6 bases. This CDR3 comprises 16 residues. Germline V gene lookup returns CDR1 SGDLS and CDR2 YYNGEE. Trimming took off 0 bases at V and 3 bases at J, with 12 bases between the two ends. The complete variable domain, with remaining parts taken from reference TRBV9 and TRBJ2-2, reads DSGVTQTPKHLITATGQRVTLRCSPRSGDLSVYWYQQSLDQGLQFLIQYYNGEERAKGNILERFSAQQFPDLHSELNLSSLELGDSALYFCASSVGVRGYTGELFFGEGSRLTVL.